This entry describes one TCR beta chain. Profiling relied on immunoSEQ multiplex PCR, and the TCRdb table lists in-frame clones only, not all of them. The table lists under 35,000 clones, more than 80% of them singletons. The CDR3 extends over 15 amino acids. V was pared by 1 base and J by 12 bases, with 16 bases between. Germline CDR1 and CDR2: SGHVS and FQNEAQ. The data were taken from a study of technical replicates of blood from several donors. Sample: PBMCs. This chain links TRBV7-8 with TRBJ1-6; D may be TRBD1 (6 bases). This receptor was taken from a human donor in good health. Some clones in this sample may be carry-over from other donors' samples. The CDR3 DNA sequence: TGTGCCAGCAGCTTAGGGGACATGAGGTCTGGACCCCTCCACTTT. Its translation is CASSLGDMRSGPLHF.